These T cell receptor beta chains were read from a single sample in a study of blood T cell repertoires in COVID-19. Clones were read by immunoSEQ multiplex PCR, and TCRdb kept only the in-frame ones, dropping some. The sample has 340,000 or so clones; around 86% are singletons. The material sequenced was peripheral blood. Receptors originate from a man aged 45 to 65 with active or convalescent COVID-19. Each CDR3 is given with its conserved first and last residue. D genes are given only for firm matches. A clone size is listed for some rows: how often the clone was seen (once, few, many), or a class if it is expanded.

j_call d_call v_call clone_size cdr3_aa cdr3_nt
TRBJ2-5 TRBD1 TRBV5-1 . CASSTGQVTQETQYF TGCGCCAGCAGCACGGGACAGGTGACCCAAGAGACCCAGTACTTC
TRBJ2-7 . TRBV6-2/TRBV6-3 . CASSTRQSDREQYF TGTGCCAGCAGTACTCGACAGAGCGACCGAGAGCAGTACTTC
TRBJ1-1 . TRBV10-3 . CATRTLRDTEAFF TGTGCCACCAGGACTCTGCGGGACACTGAAGCTTTCTTT
TRBJ1-5 TRBD1 TRBV27 . CASSSASGTGNQPQHF TGTGCCAGCAGTTCCGCCTCCGGGACAGGGAATCAGCCCCAGCATTTT
TRBJ2-3 . TRBV7-2 . CASSLFVDTQYF TGTGCCAGCAGCTTATTCGTAGATACGCAGTATTTT
TRBJ1-2 . TRBV6-5 . CASGPVLNYGYTF TGTGCCAGCGGGCCAGTTCTTAACTATGGCTACACCTTC
TRBJ2-1 TRBD2 TRBV2 . CASSSLAGVWEQFF TGTGCCAGCAGTTCATTAGCGGGAGTTTGGGAGCAGTTCTTC
TRBJ2-3 . TRBV27 once CASSSPLSTDTQYF TGTGCCAGCAGTTCTCCCCTTAGCACAGATACGCAGTATTTT
TRBJ2-3 . TRBV24-1 . CATSDLGSARTDTQYF TGTGCCACCAGTGATTTGGGTAGCGCACGCACAGATACGCAGTATTTT
TRBJ1-1 . TRBV9 . CASSGLSAGETEAFF TGTGCCAGCAGCGGGTTGAGCGCAGGGGAAACTGAAGCTTTCTTT
TRBJ1-6 TRBD1 TRBV5-4 . CASSSDRDNSPLHF TGTGCCAGCAGTTCCGACAGGGACAATTCACCCCTCCACTTT
TRBJ2-1 TRBD2 TRBV10-1 . CASSAGTSGRNGYNEQFF TGCGCCAGCAGTGCCGGGACTAGCGGGCGAAATGGGTACAATGAGCAGTTCTTC
TRBJ1-5 . TRBV5-1 . CASSLGGGAGQPQHF TGCGCCAGCAGCCTCGGAGGGGGGGCGGGTCAGCCCCAGCATTTT
TRBJ1-2 . TRBV28 . CASSGFYGGDPYGYTF TGTGCCAGCAGTGGGTTTTATGGGGGCGACCCATATGGCTACACCTTC
TRBJ1-4 TRBD1 TRBV6-6 . CASSYGQGRTNEKLFF TGTGCCAGCAGTTACGGACAGGGGCGGACTAATGAAAAACTGTTTTTT
TRBJ1-1 TRBD1 TRBV5-1 . CASSLGQGAKSFF TGCGCCAGCAGCTTGGGACAGGGGGCTAAGTCTTTCTTT
TRBJ1-4 . TRBV2 . CASSSRQAVEAQKLFF TGTGCCAGCAGTTCCCGACAGGCCGTCGAAGCGCAAAAACTGTTTTTT
TRBJ2-6 . TRBV29-1 few CSAVTQGTDTGANVLTF TGCAGCGCCGTTACACAGGGAACCGACACCGGGGCCAACGTCCTGACTTTC
TRBJ2-5 TRBD2 TRBV7-3 . CASSRGGAGETQYF TGTGCCAGCAGCCGCGGGGGGGCCGGTGAGACCCAGTACTTC
TRBJ1-2 . TRBV2 . CASSQNRESYGYTF TGTGCCAGCAGCCAAAACAGGGAGAGCTATGGCTACACCTTC
TRBJ1-5 . TRBV28 . CASIRQDSNQPQHF TGTGCCAGCATTCGACAGGATAGCAATCAGCCCCAGCATTTT
TRBJ1-1 TRBD1 TRBV28 . CASSLGQASSGAFF TGTGCCAGCAGTTTGGGACAGGCCTCCTCCGGAGCTTTCTTT
TRBJ1-2 TRBD1 TRBV19 . CASSLNRGSDYGYTF TGTGCCAGTAGTCTAAACAGGGGATCGGACTATGGCTACACCTTC
TRBJ2-1 . TRBV18 many CASSPGIAANNEQFF TGTGCCAGCTCACCAGGGATAGCGGCGAACAATGAGCAGTTCTTC
TRBJ2-1 . TRBV7-2 . CASSPTGNSYNEQFF TGTGCCAGCAGCCCAACAGGGAACTCCTACAATGAGCAGTTCTTC
TRBJ2-1 . TRBV6-5 . CASSYSTGNEQFF TGTGCCAGCAGTTACTCGACGGGTAATGAGCAGTTCTTC
TRBJ2-5 . TRBV5-1 . CASSLGGGRQETQYF TGCGCCAGCAGCTTGGGCGGGGGCCGTCAAGAGACCCAGTACTTC
TRBJ1-1 TRBD1 TRBV25-1 . CASKGQTNTEAFF TGTGCCAGCAAGGGACAGACGAACACTGAAGCTTTCTTT
TRBJ1-2 . TRBV28 . CASRNHDRYYGYTF TGTGCCAGCAGGAATCACGACAGATACTATGGCTACACCTTC
TRBJ1-6 TRBD1 TRBV6-1 . CASSEAKGQVNSPLHF TGTGCCAGCAGTGAAGCGAAGGGACAGGTTAATTCACCCCTCCACTTT
TRBJ1-4 . TRBV28 . CASSSGTLNEKLFF TGTGCCAGCAGTTCCGGGACACTTAATGAAAAACTGTTTTTT
TRBJ1-6 . TRBV30 . CAWSVVGLDNSPLHF TGTGCCTGGAGTGTAGTCGGACTTGATAATTCACCCCTCCACTTT
TRBJ2-1 TRBD2 TRBV29-1 few CSVEEGAGGVNEQFF TGCAGCGTTGAGGAAGGAGCGGGAGGGGTCAATGAGCAGTTCTTC
TRBJ2-1 TRBD2 TRBV28 once CASSLPGLAGGEQFF TGTGCCAGCAGTTTACCGGGACTAGCGGGGGGAGAGCAGTTCTTC
TRBJ2-7 TRBD1 TRBV7-9 . CASSLAGTGSYEQYF TGTGCCAGCAGCTTAGCCGGGACAGGGAGCTACGAGCAGTACTTC
TRBJ1-1 . TRBV6-5 . CASSLPGPGGTEAFF TGTGCCAGCAGTCTACCGGGACCGGGGGGCACTGAAGCTTTCTTT
TRBJ1-4 TRBD1 TRBV28 . CASSKYSAGTGRGKLFF TGTGCCAGCAGCAAATACTCTGCCGGGACAGGGAGGGGGAAACTGTTTTTT
TRBJ2-1 . TRBV20-1 . CSARDSIKQFF TGCAGTGCTAGAGATAGTATAAAGCAGTTCTTC
TRBJ1-4 TRBD1 TRBV18 once CASSPRALWDRLNEKLFF TGTGCCAGCTCACCACGAGCCCTCTGGGACAGACTTAATGAAAAACTGTTTTTT
TRBJ1-2 TRBD1 TRBV6-5 . CAGTGGSANYGYTF TGTGCCGGGACAGGGGGATCAGCTAACTATGGCTACACCTTC
TRBJ2-2 . TRBV24-1 . CATSGTTGELFF TGTGCCACCAGTGGGACAACCGGGGAGCTGTTTTTT
TRBJ2-3 . TRBV4-3 . CASSQVFGDNTDTQYF TGCGCCAGCAGCCAAGTATTTGGAGATAACACAGATACGCAGTATTTT
TRBJ1-5 . TRBV19 . CASTLGGYPNQPQHF TGTGCCAGTACCTTGGGAGGGTACCCCAATCAGCCCCAGCATTTT
TRBJ1-5 TRBD1 TRBV5-1 . CASSWTGGAGQPQHF TGCGCCAGCAGCTGGACAGGGGGCGCGGGTCAGCCCCAGCATTTT
TRBJ1-3 . TRBV4-2 . CASSQVAGNAIYF TGTGCCAGCAGCCAAGTAGCGGGGAATGCCATATATTTT
TRBJ1-2 TRBD1 TRBV28 . CASSLSRQGAREGYTF TGTGCCAGCAGTTTATCCCGACAGGGGGCGAGGGAAGGCTACACCTTC
TRBJ2-7 TRBD1 TRBV10-1 few CASSPGTGGAQQYF TGCGCCAGCAGTCCCGGGACAGGGGGGGCCCAGCAGTACTTC